Following are 9 T cell receptor beta chains from one sample sequenced in a study of blood T cell repertoires in COVID-19. Clones were sequenced by immunoSEQ multiplex PCR, and TCRdb holds only the in-frame ones, with some missing. The sample has more than 300,000 clones; approximately 85% are singletons. The sequenced sample consisted of peripheral blood. These receptor sequences come from a woman aged 50 to 60 with acute or convalescent COVID-19.

The chain combines TRBV5-1 with TRBJ2-1, with D possibly TRBD2 on 5 matching bases. Trimming removed 7 bases from V and 0 bases from J, with 11 bases in between. CDR3 length: 14 residues. In germline, CDR1 is SGHRS, CDR2 YFSETQ. DNA for the CDR3: TGCGCCAGCGGGGAGTTAAGCTCCTACAATGAGCAGTTCTTC. Translation: CASGELSSYNEQFF. Looking up the rest from reference TRBV5-1 and TRBJ2-1 gives the full variable domain: KAGVTQTPRYLIKTRGQQVTLSCSPISGHRSVSWYQQTPGQGLQFLFEYFSETQRNKGNFPGRFSGRQFSNSRSEMNVSTLELGDSALYLCASGELSSYNEQFFGPGTRLTVL.

This rearrangement joins TRBV2 to TRBJ2-7, with D unclear. Trimming took off 6 bases at V and 0 bases at J, with 6 bases between the two ends. The germline CDR1 and CDR2 sequences are SNHLY and FYNNEI. This CDR3 contains 12 residues. The CDR3 reads CASSSYSYEQYF. The CDR3 nucleotides read TGTGCCAGCAGCTCTTACTCCTACGAGCAGTACTTC.

The chain uses TRBV19 and TRBJ1-1; 7 bases agree with TRBD1. The CDR3 spans 15 residues. Germline V gene data show CDR1 as LNHDA and CDR2 as SQIVND (reference sequence). J was trimmed by 2 bases and V by 1 base; bases with no gene match: 4. CDR3 bases: TGTGCCAGTAGTATAGTCTGGACAGGAAACACTGAAGCTTTCTTT. Residues: CASSIVWTGNTEAFF. Combining the CDR3 with reference TRBV19 and TRBJ1-1 gives the whole variable domain DGGITQSPKYLFRKEGQNVTLSCEQNLNHDAMYWYRQDPGQGLRLIYYSQIVNDFQKGDIAEGYSVSREKKESFPLTVTSAQKNPTAFYLCASSIVWTGNTEAFFGQGTRLTVV.

The J gene is TRBJ1-2, the V gene TRBV19; no definite D call. Trimming removed 2 bases from V and 4 bases from J, with 14 bases in between. Per germline, CDR1 LNHDA and CDR2 SQIVND (reference sequence). The CDR3 runs 15 residues. The CDR3 DNA reads TGTGCCAGTAGTATATTGTCGGGTCCATCCTATGGCTACACCTTC. This codes for CASSILSGPSYGYTF.

The genes are TRBV4-2 and TRBJ2-2, with TRBD2 matching over 7 bases. CDR3 length equals 14 residues. Germline CDR1 reads LGHNA; CDR2 reads YNFKEQ. With 1 base clipped from V and 6 bases from J, the junction kept 2 bases outside the gene matches. In nucleotides, the CDR3 is TGTGCCAGCAGCCAAGGGGGAGGGTCCGGGGAGCTGTTTTTT. This translates into CASSQGGGSGELFF.

The V and J genes are TRBV7-9 and TRBJ2-7; possible D gene TRBD2, 5 bases. The CDR3 covers 13 residues. V dropped 3 bases and J dropped 3 bases, with 9 bases sitting between them. Germline CDR1 and CDR2: SEHNR and FQNEAQ (reference sequence). CDR3 sequence reads: CASSFVTNYEQYF. Here the CDR3 DNA reads TGTGCCAGCAGCTTTGTGACTAACTACGAGCAGTACTTC. Together with reference TRBV7-9 and TRBJ2-7, the CDR3 gives the full variable domain: DTGVSQNPRHKITKRGQNVTFRCDPISEHNRLYWYRQTLGQGPEFLTYFQNEAQLEKSRLLSDRFSAERPKGSFSTLEIQRTEQGDSAMYLCASSFVTNYEQYFGPGTRLTVT.

The DNA of the CDR3 is TGTGCCAGCAGCTTAGATTGGGCTGAGCAGTTCTTC. This sequence encodes CASSLDWAEQFF. This rearrangement joins TRBV7-2 to TRBJ2-1, with no clear D. The germline V and J ends were trimmed by 1 base and 9 bases, with 7 bases remaining between them. The germline V gene encodes CDR1 SGHTA and CDR2 FQGNSA. The CDR3 is 12 amino acids.

The rearrangement links TRBV28 to TRBJ1-3, with D unresolved. The CDR3 sequence is 13 residues long. Trimming cost V 1 base and J 8 bases, with 9 bases left between them. Germline CDR1 and CDR2: MDHEN and SYDVKM. CDR3: CASSLSPRYTIYF. The CDR3 DNA reads as TGTGCCAGCAGTTTATCCCCCCGGTACACCATATATTTT. The whole variable domain, filled in from reference TRBV28 and TRBJ1-3, reads DVKVTQSSRYLVKRTGEKVFLECVQDMDHENMFWYRQDPGLGLRLIYFSYDVKMKEKGDIPEGYSVSREKKERFSLILESASTNQTSMYLCASSLSPRYTIYFGEGSWLTVV.

The rearrangement joins TRBV6-1 to TRBJ2-7, with D hard to call. CDR3 size: 17 residues. CDR1 and CDR2 (germline): MNHNS, SASEGT. Trimming stripped 0 bases from V and 0 bases from J, with 15 bases between. This CDR3 reads CASSEARPGRLSYEQYF. The CDR3 bases are TGTGCCAGCAGTGAAGCGAGGCCCGGCCGACTCTCCTACGAGCAGTACTTC.